The 20 T cell receptor beta chains below were found in one sample sequenced in a study of control samples from healthy donors and cancer patients (dated by TCRdb to about 2020). The library was generated by the immunoSEQ multiplex PCR assay. Imported from immuneACCESS, the table was reduced by TCRdb to in-frame sequences with V and J called. These copies leave out some clones; in studies compared against another copy, an unresolved V gene accounts for under half, and the cause of the remainder is not known. A total of 35,000 to 45,000 clones appear in this sample, roughly 80% of them only once. Jointly, the top ten make up roughly 47% of the sample. Sequencing used blood. The receptors derive from a man in his sixties in good health.

This chain joins TRBV6-4 and TRBJ1-1, with 7 nucleotides matching TRBD1. CDR1 MRHNA and CDR2 SNTAGT come from the germline V gene. This CDR3 is built from 13 residues. Unmatched junction bases numbered 5, after V lost 5 bases and J lost 5 bases. The CDR3 is CASSSKQGTEAFF. CDR3 coding DNA: TGTGCCAGCAGTTCTAAACAGGGGACTGAAGCTTTCTTT.

The CDR3 loop is CASSPDPIQGYSYNEQFF. The CDR3 region has the DNA TGTGCCAGTAGTCCCGACCCGATACAGGGATACTCCTACAATGAGCAGTTCTTC. The chain combines TRBV19 with TRBJ2-1; possible D gene TRBD1, 6 bases. V gave up 5 bases and J gave up 0 bases, with 20 bases separating them. CDR3 length equals 18 residues. Germline V CDR1 and CDR2: LNHDA, SQIVND (reference sequence).

This chain links TRBV7-2 with TRBJ2-4; TRBD2 matches at 10 bases. The CDR3 has 15 amino acids. In germline, CDR1 is SGHTA, CDR2 FQGNSA. The junction had 4 bases not matched to a gene; V was cut back by 7 bases and J by 1 base. The CDR3 protein is CASTGTSAAKNIQYF. The CDR3 DNA is TGTGCCAGCACCGGGACTAGCGCGGCCAAAAACATTCAGTACTTC.

This clone was counted between two and nine times. The J gene is TRBJ2-5, the V gene TRBV18; possibly TRBD2 for D (6 bases). The V gene's germline CDR1 is KGHSH and CDR2 LQKENI. This CDR3 is built from 14 residues. V dropped 4 bases and J dropped 3 bases, with 12 bases sitting between them. Here the CDR3 reads CASSLQWGEETQYF. For the CDR3, the DNA is TGTGCCAGCTCACTCCAGTGGGGGGAAGAGACCCAGTACTTC.

This rearrangement joins TRBV10-3 to TRBJ1-2, with D tentatively TRBD1 (6 bases). Germline V CDR1 and CDR2: ENHRY, SYGVKD. V was clipped by 5 bases and J by 8 bases, with 18 bases between them. The CDR3 totals 14 residues. The CDR3 loop is CAISSGQWEGGYTF. The CDR3 region has the DNA TGTGCCATCAGTTCCGGACAGTGGGAAGGCGGCTACACCTTC.

This clone was counted only a few times. This chain links TRBV19 with TRBJ1-2, with 12 bases matching TRBD1. V lost 11 bases to trimming and J lost 11 bases; unmatched junction nucleotides: 15. The CDR3 is 14 amino acids. CDR1 LNHDA and CDR2 SQIVND come from the germline V gene (reference sequence). The CDR3 bases are TGTGCCGGCAGAGGGTCCGGGACAGGGGGCCTGTACACCTTC. It translates to CAGRGSGTGGLYTF.

The rearrangement links TRBV29-1 to TRBJ1-5, with 10 positions matching TRBD1. Germline CDR1 reads SQVTM; CDR2 reads ANQGSEA. The CDR3 has 14 residues. After removal of 6 bases from V and 5 bases from J, the junction contained 7 bases not matched to a gene. The CDR3 loop is CSVSGTGVDQPQHF. In DNA, the CDR3 is TGCAGCGTGTCCGGGACAGGGGTGGATCAGCCCCAGCATTTT.

The chain employs TRBV5-1 and TRBJ1-3; D remains ambiguous. This CDR3 has 12 amino acids. With 3 bases removed from V and 4 bases from J, the gap between germline ends came to 5 bases. Germline CDR1 and CDR2: SGHRS and YFSETQ. CDR3 bases: TGCGCCAGCAGCTCGACAGGAAACACCATATATTTT. It encodes CASSSTGNTIYF.

This clone was seen only a few times. The V and J genes are TRBV12-3 or TRBV12-4 and TRBJ1-1, with D unclear. The CDR3 length is 13 residues. V lost 8 bases, J lost 1 base, and 11 bases lay in between. CDR3 coding DNA: TGTGCCAGCGGGCGGGCAGGGAACACTGAAGCTTTCTTT. It encodes CASGRAGNTEAFF.

This clone was seen a handful of times. The gene calls are TRBV7-9 and TRBJ2-7; 8 bases match TRBD1. V lost 6 bases and J lost 11; bases outside the gene matches: 18. Germline V CDR1 and CDR2: SEHNR, FQNEAQ (reference sequence). CDR3 length: 15 amino acids. The CDR3 loop is CASSRIRPTGQEEYF. The CDR3 DNA sequence: TGTGCCAGCAGTAGGATCAGGCCAACGGGACAGGAGGAGTACTTC.

A remark on this clone: Mismatch with germline at one junction end may stem from a read error. This sequence joins TRBV6-5 and TRBJ1-2, with D possibly matching TRBD1 (5 bases). The germline V gene encodes CDR1 MNHEY and CDR2 SVGAGI. CDR3 size: 12 residues. CDR3 coding DNA: TGTGCCACCAGTCAGGGTACCTATGGCTACACCTTC. This translates into CATSQGTYGYTF.

This chain connects TRBV30 to TRBJ1-1, with TRBD1 matching 7 bases. Germline-derived CDR1 and CDR2 are GTSNPN and SVGIG (reference sequence). This CDR3 has 13 amino acids. V gave up 3 bases and J gave up 7 bases; unmatched junction bases: 8. The CDR3 spells CAWRRQGVGEAFF. The CDR3 DNA is TGTGCCTGGAGGCGACAGGGAGTGGGTGAAGCTTTCTTT.

A note on this clone: The junction shows a germline mismatch at one end, possibly a read error. The CDR3 sequence is CASSQDAPGTGYDYTF. The CDR3 coding sequence is TGCGCCAGCAGCCAAGACGCCCCCGGGACAGGGTATGACTACACCTTC. V usage is TRBV4-1 and J usage is TRBJ1-2; 9 bases are a match to TRBD1. The CDR3 is 16 amino acids. The germline gives CDR1 MGHRA, CDR2 YSYEKL.

The chain uses TRBV2 and TRBJ1-5; the D gene is possibly TRBD1 (6 bases). This CDR3 has 15 amino acids. The V end was cut by 4 bases, the J end by 7 bases, with 17 bases between. CDR1 and CDR2 from the germline V gene are SNHLY and FYNNEI. The CDR3 sequence: CASSVNREVGQPQHF. The CDR3 bases are TGTGCCAGCAGTGTGAACAGGGAAGTCGGGCAGCCCCAGCATTTT.

Turning to this clone: Relative to the germline gene, one junction end is altered; a read error may explain this. V usage is TRBV24-1 and J usage is TRBJ2-2; 8 bases line up with TRBD1. There are 14 residues in the CDR3. Germline CDR1 and CDR2: KGHDR and SFDVKD. The CDR3 region has the DNA TGTTCCACCAGATCGACAGGGGCTACCGGGGAGCTGTTTTTT. Its translation: CSTRSTGATGELFF.

This rearrangement joins TRBV7-3 to TRBJ2-5; TRBD2 agrees at 10 bases. V gave up 1 base and J gave up 4 bases; unmatched junction bases: 6. Germline CDR1 is SGHTA and CDR2 is FQGTGA. The CDR3 loop spans 16 amino acids. In DNA form, the CDR3 reads TGTGCCAGCAGCTTAAACCCAGCGGGAGGGCCAGAGACCCAGTACTTC. Its translation: CASSLNPAGGPETQYF.

The chain employs TRBV18 and TRBJ1-4; D is uncertain. The V end lost 1 base, the J end lost 5 bases, and 11 bases lay between the germline ends. The CDR3 has 15 amino acids. From germline, CDR1 is KGHSH and CDR2 LQKENI. The CDR3 DNA sequence: TGTGCCAGCTCACCACAGAACGGCGGGAATGAAAAACTGTTTTTT. Translated: CASSPQNGGNEKLFF.

The gene calls are TRBV28 and TRBJ2-7; D unresolved. Trimming removed 7 bases from V and 8 bases from J, with 12 bases in between. Germline CDR1 reads MDHEN; CDR2 reads SYDVKM. The CDR3 runs 11 residues. CDR3 DNA sequence: TGTGCCAGCACCTTAAACAACCAGCAGTACTTC. Its translation: CASTLNNQQYF.

The J gene is TRBJ1-2, the V gene TRBV15, with TRBD1 as a possible D gene (5 bases). The V gene's germline CDR1 is LNHNV and CDR2 YYDKDF (reference sequence). V was trimmed by 1 base and J by 2 bases, leaving 17 bases between them. This CDR3 has 17 residues. The CDR3 here is CATSRAMNRGGNYGYTF. The CDR3 region has the DNA TGTGCCACCAGCAGAGCTATGAACCGGGGGGGAAACTATGGCTACACCTTC.

The gene calls are TRBV5-1 and TRBJ1-6; TRBD1 might be the D (6 bases). The V and J ends lost 5 bases and 8 bases respectively, with 17 bases between them. Germline V gives CDR1 SGHRS, CDR2 YFSETQ. The CDR3 loop spans 15 amino acids. The CDR3 DNA follows: TGCGCCAGCAGAGGGGGGTCGGGGTGGGATTCACCCCTCCACTTT. This translates into CASRGGSGWDSPLHF.